This record looks at one T cell receptor delta chain sequence and its context. A single base is all that separates this from a far larger clone, so a read error is likely. This specimen includes other DNA sequences encoding the same CDR3. The source of the sample is a study of gamma-delta T cells after stem cell transplantation. CDR1 is TSWWSYY and CDR2 is QGS in the germline V gene. V dropped 3 bases and J dropped 0 bases, with 29 bases sitting between them. This CDR3 has 21 residues. TCRdb repeated clone calling on the RT-PCR reads with CATT. This sample yields 700 to 800 delta-chain clones, of which around 4.8% are seen a single time; about four fifths belongs to the top ten.

What was sequenced was gamma-delta T cells. V is TRDV1 and J is TRDJ1; possibly TRDD3 for D (8 bases). This sequence was found in a human donor. It is not recorded whose cells these are; they may come from a transplant donor. CDR3 residues: CALGDLPFLTLLGVNTDKLIF. CDR3 coding DNA: TGTGCTCTTGGGGACCTTCCCTTCCTCACCCTACTGGGGGTCAACACCGATAAACTCATCTTT.